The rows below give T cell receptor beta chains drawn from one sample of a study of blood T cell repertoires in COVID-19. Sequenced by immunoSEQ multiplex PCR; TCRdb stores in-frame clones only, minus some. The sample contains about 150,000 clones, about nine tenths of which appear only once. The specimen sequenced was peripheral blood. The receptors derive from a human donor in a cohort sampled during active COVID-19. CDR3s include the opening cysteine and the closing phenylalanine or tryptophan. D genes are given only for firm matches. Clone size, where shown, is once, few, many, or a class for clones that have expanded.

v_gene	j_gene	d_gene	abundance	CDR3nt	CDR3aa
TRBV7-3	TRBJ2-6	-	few	TGTGCCAGCAGCCCCAAGAGGGTGGCGGGGGCGCTTAACTTTGGGGCCAACGTCCTGACTTTC	CASSPKRVAGALNFGANVLTF
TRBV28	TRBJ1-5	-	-	TGTGCCAGCCGCTTTCAGGGCAGGCCTAATCAGCCCCAGCATTTT	CASRFQGRPNQPQHF
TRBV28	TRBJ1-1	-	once	TGTGCCAGCACCCGGGGGTGGGTGTACACTGAAGCTTTCTTT	CASTRGWVYTEAFF
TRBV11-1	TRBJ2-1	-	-	TGTGCCAGCAGCTTACGTGGCAGCTCCTACAATGAGCAGTTCTTC	CASSLRGSSYNEQFF
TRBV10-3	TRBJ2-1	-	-	TGTGCCATCAGTGAGCTGGACTACCCCTACAATGAGCAGTTCTTC	CAISELDYPYNEQFF
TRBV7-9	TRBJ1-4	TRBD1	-	TGTGCCAGCAGCAGATCAGGGGGCTCTAGTAATGAAAAACTGTTTTTT	CASSRSGGSSNEKLFF
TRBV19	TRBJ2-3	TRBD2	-	TGTGCCAGTACCCCAGGCCCGGGAGGGAGCACAGATACGCAGTATTTT	CASTPGPGGSTDTQYF
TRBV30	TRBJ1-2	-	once	TGTGCCTGGGACAGCGGGTACTATGGCTACACCTTC	CAWDSGYYGYTF
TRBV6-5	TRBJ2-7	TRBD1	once	TGTGCCAGCAGTAGGGGGCAGGCCTCCTACGAGCAGTACTTC	CASSRGQASYEQYF
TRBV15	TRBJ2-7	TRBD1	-	TGTGCCACCAGCAGAGGCGACAGGGCCTCCTACGAGCAGTACTTC	CATSRGDRASYEQYF
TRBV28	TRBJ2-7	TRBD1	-	TGTGCCAGCAGTTCAACTTCGACAGGGCGGTACGAGCAGTACTTC	CASSSTSTGRYEQYF
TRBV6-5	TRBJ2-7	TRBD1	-	TGTGCCAGCAGTTCTACAGGGGGCTTGGCGTACGAGCAGTACTTC	CASSSTGGLAYEQYF
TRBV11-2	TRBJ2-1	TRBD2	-	TGTGCCAGCAGCTTTGGTAGCGGGAGGGCCACCCTATACAATGAGCAGTTCTTC	CASSFGSGRATLYNEQFF
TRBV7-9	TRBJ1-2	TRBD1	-	TGTGCCAGCAGCACGACCGGGACAGAAGTATATGGCTACACCTTC	CASSTTGTEVYGYTF
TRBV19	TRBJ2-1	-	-	TGTGCCAGTAGTATCCACGGGACATCTTCCTACAATGAGCAGTTCTTC	CASSIHGTSSYNEQFF
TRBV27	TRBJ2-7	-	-	TGTGCCAGCAGTCCCCGGGACTCGCGGCACGAGCAGTACTTC	CASSPRDSRHEQYF
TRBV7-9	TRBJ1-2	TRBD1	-	TGTGCCAGCAGCCCAATTTCGGGACAGGGGGCGCTCTATGGCTACACCTTC	CASSPISGQGALYGYTF
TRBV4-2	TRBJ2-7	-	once	TGTGCCAGCAGCCAAGGGGCCCCCTACGAGCAGTACTTC	CASSQGAPYEQYF
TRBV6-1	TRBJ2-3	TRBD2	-	TGTGCCAGCAGTGTAGGTCTAGCGGGAGAACGGGCTACGCAGTATTTT	CASSVGLAGERATQYF
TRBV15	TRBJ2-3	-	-	TGTGCCACCAGCAGAGATATGAGCACAGATACGCAGTATTTT	CATSRDMSTDTQYF
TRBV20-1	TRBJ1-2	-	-	TGCAGACAGGGCTCTAACTATGGCTACACCTTC	CRQGSNYGYTF
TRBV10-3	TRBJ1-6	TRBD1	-	TGTGCCATCAGGGGGACAGGGAATAATTCACCCCTCCACTTT	CAIRGTGNNSPLHF
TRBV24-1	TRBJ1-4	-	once	TGTGCCACCAGTGATAGGAGGTCCCCTGAAAAACTGTTTTTT	CATSDRRSPEKLFF
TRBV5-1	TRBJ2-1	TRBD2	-	TGCGCCAGCAGCTCCGGGACTAGCGGGAACAATGAGCAGTTCTTC	CASSSGTSGNNEQFF
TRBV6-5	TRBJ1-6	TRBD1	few	TGTGCCAGCAGTTTGACAGGGAACGTCTATAATTCACCCCTCCACTTT	CASSLTGNVYNSPLHF
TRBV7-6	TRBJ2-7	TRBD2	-	TGTGCCAGCAGCTTAGCGCTGGGGACTAGCGGGACCTTCGAGCAGTACTTC	CASSLALGTSGTFEQYF
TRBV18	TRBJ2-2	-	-	TGTGCCAGCTCACCGAGCATTACGAACACCGGGGAGCTGTTTTTT	CASSPSITNTGELFF
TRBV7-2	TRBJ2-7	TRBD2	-	TGTGCCAGCAGCTCATATAGCGGGTACTACGAGCAGTACTTC	CASSSYSGYYEQYF
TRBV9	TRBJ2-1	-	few	TGTGCCATCGTAGCGGCTAAAATTTGGTTTGAGCAGTTCTTC	CAIVAAKIWFEQFF
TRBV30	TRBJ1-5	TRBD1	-	TGTGCCTGGAGCGGAGGGACAGGCTATCAGCCCCAGCATTTT	CAWSGGTGYQPQHF
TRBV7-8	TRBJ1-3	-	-	TGTGCCAGCAGCTGGGGGAGGGGTGCTGGAAACACCATATATTTT	CASSWGRGAGNTIYF
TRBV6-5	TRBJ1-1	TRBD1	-	TGTGCCAGCAGTCAGACAGGGGGCTCGACTGAAGCTTTCTTT	CASSQTGGSTEAFF
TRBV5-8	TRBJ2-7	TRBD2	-	TGTGCCAGCAGCTTGGTATTACTAGCGAATTACGAGCAGTACTTC	CASSLVLLANYEQYF
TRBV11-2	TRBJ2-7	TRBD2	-	TGTGCCAGCAGCTTAGGGTCTCCGGGTCGCGGGGGATCCTACGAGCAGTACTTC	CASSLGSPGRGGSYEQYF
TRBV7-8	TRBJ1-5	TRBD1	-	TGTGCCAGCAGCTTAGGGACAGGGGGTGATCGGCCCCAGCATTTT	CASSLGTGGDRPQHF
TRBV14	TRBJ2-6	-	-	TGTGCCAGCAGCCATTTGATTGCAGGGTCCTCTGGGGCCAACGTCCTGACTTTC	CASSHLIAGSSGANVLTF
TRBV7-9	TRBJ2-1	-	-	TGTGCCAGCAGAACGCAAGGAGATTACAATGAGCAGTTCTTC	CASRTQGDYNEQFF
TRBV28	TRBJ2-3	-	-	TGTGCCACCGGGGAGGCCGATACGCAGTATTTT	CATGEADTQYF
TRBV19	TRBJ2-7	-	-	TGTGCCAGCCAAGAGGACAACTCCTACGAGCAGTACTTC	CASQEDNSYEQYF
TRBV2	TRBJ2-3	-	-	TGTGCCAGCAGTGAAAGGGGGGGTGCGCTACTCACAGATACGCAGTATTTT	CASSERGGALLTDTQYF
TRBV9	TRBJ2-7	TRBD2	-	TGTGCCAGCAGCGTAGCTCCCCTGGCGGGAGAGAGTGAGCAGTACTTC	CASSVAPLAGESEQYF
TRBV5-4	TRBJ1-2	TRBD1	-	TGTGCCAGCAGCTCAAAGACAGGGGCCACGAGGGGCTACACCTTC	CASSSKTGATRGYTF
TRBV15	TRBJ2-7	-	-	TGTGCCACCAGCAGAGATTTTCGGGGGTACTACGAGCAGTACTTC	CATSRDFRGYYEQYF
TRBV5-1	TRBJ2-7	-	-	TGCGCCAGCAGCTTGGAGGCGGATACCTACGAGCAGTACTTC	CASSLEADTYEQYF
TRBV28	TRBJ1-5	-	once	TGTGCCAGCAGTCGGGACTCGCGGAGCAATCAGCCCCAGCATTTT	CASSRDSRSNQPQHF
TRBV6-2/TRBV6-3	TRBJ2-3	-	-	TGTGCCAGCAGTTACTCGAAGCGGTCCACAGATACGCAGTATTTT	CASSYSKRSTDTQYF
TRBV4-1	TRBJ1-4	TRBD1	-	TGCGCCAGCAGCCATTTCCGGGACAGGGATGAAAAACTGTTTTTT	CASSHFRDRDEKLFF